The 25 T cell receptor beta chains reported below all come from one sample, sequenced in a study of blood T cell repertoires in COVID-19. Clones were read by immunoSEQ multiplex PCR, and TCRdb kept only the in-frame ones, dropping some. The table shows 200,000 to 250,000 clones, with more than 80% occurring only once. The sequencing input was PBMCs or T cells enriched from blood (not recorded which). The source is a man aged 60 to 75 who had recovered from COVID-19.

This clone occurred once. CDR3 in amino acids: CASSYSSSGGAETQYF. The CDR3 DNA reads TGTGCCAGCAGTTACTCGAGTAGCGGGGGGGCAGAGACCCAGTACTTC. The V gene is TRBV6-6, the J gene TRBJ2-5; 11 nucleotides agree with TRBD2. Germline V gives CDR1 MNHNY, CDR2 SVGAGI (reference sequence). Unmatched junction bases numbered 4, after V lost 0 bases and J lost 4 bases. This CDR3 spans 16 amino acids.

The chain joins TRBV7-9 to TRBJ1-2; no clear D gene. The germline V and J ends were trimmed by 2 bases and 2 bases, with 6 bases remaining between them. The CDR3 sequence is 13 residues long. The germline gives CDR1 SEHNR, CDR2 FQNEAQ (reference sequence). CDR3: CASSLRENYGYTF. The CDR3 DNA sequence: TGTGCCAGCAGCTTAAGGGAGAACTATGGCTACACCTTC.

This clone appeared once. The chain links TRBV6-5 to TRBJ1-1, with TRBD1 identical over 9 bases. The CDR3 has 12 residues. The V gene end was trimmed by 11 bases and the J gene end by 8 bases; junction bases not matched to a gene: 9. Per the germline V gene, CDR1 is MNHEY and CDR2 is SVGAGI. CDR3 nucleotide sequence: TGTGCCCTACGGCCCGGGACAGGGGAAGCTTTCTTT. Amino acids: CALRPGTGEAFF.

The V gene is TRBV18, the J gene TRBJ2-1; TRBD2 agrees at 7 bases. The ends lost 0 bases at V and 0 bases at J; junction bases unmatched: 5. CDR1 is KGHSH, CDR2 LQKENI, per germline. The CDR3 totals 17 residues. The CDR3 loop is CASSPPGGTYSYNEQFF. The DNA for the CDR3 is TGTGCCAGCTCACCACCGGGAGGGACCTACTCCTACAATGAGCAGTTCTTC.

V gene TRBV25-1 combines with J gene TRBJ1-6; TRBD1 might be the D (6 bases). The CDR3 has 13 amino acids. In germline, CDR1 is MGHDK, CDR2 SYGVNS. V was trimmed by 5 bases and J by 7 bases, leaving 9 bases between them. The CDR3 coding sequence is TGTGCCAGCAGTCTTGGACAGAATTCACCCCTCCACTTT. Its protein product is CASSLGQNSPLHF.

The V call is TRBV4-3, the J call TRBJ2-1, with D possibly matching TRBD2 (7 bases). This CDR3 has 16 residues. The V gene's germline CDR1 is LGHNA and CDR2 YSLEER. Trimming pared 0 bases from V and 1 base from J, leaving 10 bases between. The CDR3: CASSQDRGGSYNEQFF. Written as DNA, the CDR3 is TGCGCCAGCAGCCAAGATAGGGGGGGATCCTACAATGAGCAGTTCTTC.

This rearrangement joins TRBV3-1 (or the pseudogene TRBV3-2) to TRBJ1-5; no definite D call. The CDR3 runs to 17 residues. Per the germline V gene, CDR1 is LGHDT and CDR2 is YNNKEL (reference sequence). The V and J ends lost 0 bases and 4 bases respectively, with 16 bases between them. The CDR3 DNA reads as TGTGCCAGCAGCCAAGACCCATGGGCGGGAACGAATCAGCCCCAGCATTTT. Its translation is CASSQDPWAGTNQPQHF.

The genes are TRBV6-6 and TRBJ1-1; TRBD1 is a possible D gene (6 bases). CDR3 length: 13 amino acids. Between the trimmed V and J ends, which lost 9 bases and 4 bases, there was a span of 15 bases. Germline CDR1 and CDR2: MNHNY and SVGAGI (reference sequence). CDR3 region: CASYRAVGTEAFF. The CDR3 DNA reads TGTGCCAGTTACAGGGCTGTGGGCACTGAAGCTTTCTTT.

Here the CDR3 reads CSAGLAYEQYF. The CDR3 coding sequence is TGCAGTGCCGGACTGGCCTACGAGCAGTACTTC. This chain links TRBV20-1 with TRBJ2-7; tentatively, D is TRBD2 (5 bases). V dropped 6 bases and J dropped 2 bases, with 8 bases sitting between them. Germline CDR1 is DFQATT and CDR2 is SNEGSKA (reference sequence). The CDR3 runs to 11 residues.

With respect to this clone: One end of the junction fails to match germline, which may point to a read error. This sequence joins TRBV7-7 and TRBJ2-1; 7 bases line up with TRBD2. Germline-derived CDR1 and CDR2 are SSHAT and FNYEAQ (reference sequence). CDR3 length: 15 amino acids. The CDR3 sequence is CASSLLSGLQYEQFF. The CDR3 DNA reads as TGTGCTAGCAGCTTACTATCGGGACTACAATATGAGCAGTTCTTC.

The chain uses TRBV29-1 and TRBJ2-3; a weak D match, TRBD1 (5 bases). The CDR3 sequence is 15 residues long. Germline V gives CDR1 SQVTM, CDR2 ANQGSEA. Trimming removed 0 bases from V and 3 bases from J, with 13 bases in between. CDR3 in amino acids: CSVEDFGRVTDTQYF. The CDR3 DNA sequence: TGCAGCGTTGAAGATTTCGGCAGGGTGACAGATACGCAGTATTTT.

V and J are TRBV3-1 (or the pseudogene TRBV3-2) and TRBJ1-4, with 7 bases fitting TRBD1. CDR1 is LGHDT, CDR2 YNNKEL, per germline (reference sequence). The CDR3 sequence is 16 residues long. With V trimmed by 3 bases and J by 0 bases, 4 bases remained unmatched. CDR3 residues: CASSHGQVATNEKLFF. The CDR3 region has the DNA TGTGCCAGCAGCCACGGACAGGTTGCAACTAATGAAAAACTGTTTTTT.

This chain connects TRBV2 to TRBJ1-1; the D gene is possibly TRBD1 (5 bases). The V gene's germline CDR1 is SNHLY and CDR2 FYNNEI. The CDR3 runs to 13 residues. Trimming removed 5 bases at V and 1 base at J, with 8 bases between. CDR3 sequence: CASSWQGNTEAFF. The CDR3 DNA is TGTGCCAGCAGTTGGCAGGGGAACACTGAAGCTTTCTTT.

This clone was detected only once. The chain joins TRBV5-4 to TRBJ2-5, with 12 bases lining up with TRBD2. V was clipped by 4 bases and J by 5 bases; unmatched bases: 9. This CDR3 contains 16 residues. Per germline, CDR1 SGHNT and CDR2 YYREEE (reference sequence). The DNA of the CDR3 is TGTGCCAGCAGCCGCGACCCGACTAGCGGGGGTGAGACCCAGTACTTC. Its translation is CASSRDPTSGGETQYF.

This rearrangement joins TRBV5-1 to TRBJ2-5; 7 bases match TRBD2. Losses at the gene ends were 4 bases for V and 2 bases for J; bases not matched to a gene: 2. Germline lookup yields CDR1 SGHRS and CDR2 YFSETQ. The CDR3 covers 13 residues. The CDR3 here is CASSPRGQETQYF. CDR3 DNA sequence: TGCGCCAGCAGCCCGCGGGGGCAAGAGACCCAGTACTTC. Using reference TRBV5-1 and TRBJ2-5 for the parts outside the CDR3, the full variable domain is KAGVTQTPRYLIKTRGQQVTLSCSPISGHRSVSWYQQTPGQGLQFLFEYFSETQRNKGNFPGRFSGRQFSNSRSEMNVSTLELGDSALYLCASSPRGQETQYFGPGTRLLVL.

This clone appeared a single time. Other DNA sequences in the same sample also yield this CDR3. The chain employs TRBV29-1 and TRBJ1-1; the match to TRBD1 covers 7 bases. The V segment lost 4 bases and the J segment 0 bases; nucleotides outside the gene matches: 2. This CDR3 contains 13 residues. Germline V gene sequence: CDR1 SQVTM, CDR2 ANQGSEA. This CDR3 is CSVGQGLNTEAFF. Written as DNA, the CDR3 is TGCAGCGTTGGACAGGGCTTGAACACTGAAGCTTTCTTT.

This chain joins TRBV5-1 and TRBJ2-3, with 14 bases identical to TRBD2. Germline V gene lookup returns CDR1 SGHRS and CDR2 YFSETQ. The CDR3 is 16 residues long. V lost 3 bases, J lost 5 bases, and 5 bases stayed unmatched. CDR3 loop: CASSSGLAGAVDTQYF. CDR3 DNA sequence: TGCGCCAGCAGCTCGGGACTAGCGGGGGCAGTAGATACGCAGTATTTT.

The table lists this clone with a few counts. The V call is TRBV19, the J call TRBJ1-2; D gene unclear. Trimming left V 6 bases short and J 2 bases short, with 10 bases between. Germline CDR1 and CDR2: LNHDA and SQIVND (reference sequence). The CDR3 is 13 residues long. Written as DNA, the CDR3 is TGTGCCAGTAGACAGACGGTAAACTATGGCTACACCTTC. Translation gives CASRQTVNYGYTF.

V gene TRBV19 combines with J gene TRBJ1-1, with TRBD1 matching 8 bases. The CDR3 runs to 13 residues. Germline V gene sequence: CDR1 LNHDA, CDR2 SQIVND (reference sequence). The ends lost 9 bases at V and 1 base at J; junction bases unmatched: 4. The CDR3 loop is CASETGGNTEAFF. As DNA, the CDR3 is TGTGCCAGCGAAACAGGGGGGAACACTGAAGCTTTCTTT. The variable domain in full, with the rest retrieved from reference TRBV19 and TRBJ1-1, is DGGITQSPKYLFRKEGQNVTLSCEQNLNHDAMYWYRQDPGQGLRLIYYSQIVNDFQKGDIAEGYSVSREKKESFPLTVTSAQKNPTAFYLCASETGGNTEAFFGQGTRLTVV.

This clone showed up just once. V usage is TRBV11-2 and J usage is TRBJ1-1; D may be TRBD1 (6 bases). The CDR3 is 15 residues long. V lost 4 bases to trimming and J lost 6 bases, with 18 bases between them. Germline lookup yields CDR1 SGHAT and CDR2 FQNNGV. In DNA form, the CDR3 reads TGTGCCAGCAGCTCAAACAGGGCCACCTTCGCTGAAGCTTTCTTT. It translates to CASSSNRATFAEAFF.

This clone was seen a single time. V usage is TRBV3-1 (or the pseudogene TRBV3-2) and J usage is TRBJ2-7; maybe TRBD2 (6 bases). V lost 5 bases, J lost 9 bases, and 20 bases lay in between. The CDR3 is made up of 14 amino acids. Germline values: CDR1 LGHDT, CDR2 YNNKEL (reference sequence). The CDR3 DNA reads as TGTGCCAGCAGCATCGGAGGCGGGGACTCAAGGCAGTACTTC. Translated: CASSIGGGDSRQYF.

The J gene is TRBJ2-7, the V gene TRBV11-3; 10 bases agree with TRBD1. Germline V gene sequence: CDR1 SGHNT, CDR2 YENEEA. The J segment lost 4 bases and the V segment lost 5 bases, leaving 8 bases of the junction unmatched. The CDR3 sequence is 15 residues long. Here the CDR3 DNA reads TGTGCCAGCAGCCGGGGACAGGGGCCCTTTTACGAGCAGTACTTC. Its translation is CASSRGQGPFYEQYF.

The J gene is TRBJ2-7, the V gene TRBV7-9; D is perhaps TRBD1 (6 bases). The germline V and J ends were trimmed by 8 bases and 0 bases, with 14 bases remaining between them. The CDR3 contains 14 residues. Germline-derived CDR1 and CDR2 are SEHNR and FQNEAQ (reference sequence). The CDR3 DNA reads TGTGCCAGCGGGAGACAGGCCAGCTCCTACGAGCAGTACTTC. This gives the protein CASGRQASSYEQYF.

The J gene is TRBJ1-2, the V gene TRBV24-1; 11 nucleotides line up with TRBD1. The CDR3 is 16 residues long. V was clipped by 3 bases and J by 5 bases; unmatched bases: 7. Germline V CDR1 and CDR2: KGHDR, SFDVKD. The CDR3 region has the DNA TGTGCCACCAGTGATCCCGGGACAGGGGGAGGTTATGGCTACACCTTC. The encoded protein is CATSDPGTGGGYGYTF.

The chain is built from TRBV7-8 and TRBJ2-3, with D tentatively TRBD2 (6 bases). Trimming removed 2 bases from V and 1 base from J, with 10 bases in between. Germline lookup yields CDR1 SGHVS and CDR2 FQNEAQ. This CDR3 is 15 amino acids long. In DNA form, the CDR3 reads TGTGCCAGCAGCTTAATGGGCGGGGGCACAGATACGCAGTATTTT. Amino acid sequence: CASSLMGGGTDTQYF.